A single sample gave rise to the 26 T cell receptor beta chains below, sequenced in a study of blood T cell repertoires in COVID-19. Clones were sequenced by immunoSEQ multiplex PCR, and TCRdb holds only the in-frame ones, with some missing. The profile shows under 95,000 clones, about 90% of them singletons. The sample was peripheral blood. Receptor source: a human donor in a cohort sampled during active COVID-19.

This chain connects TRBV5-4 to TRBJ2-3; no firm D call. Germline V gene data show CDR1 as SGHNT and CDR2 as YYREEE (reference sequence). CDR3 length equals 13 residues. Trimming pared 4 bases from V and 4 bases from J, leaving 10 bases between. As DNA, the CDR3 is TGTGCCAGCAGCGTTGGGCCTCCAGATACGCAGTATTTT. Encoded protein: CASSVGPPDTQYF.

The rearrangement links TRBV25-1 to TRBJ2-1; 9 bases are shared with TRBD1. V trimming: 3 bases; J trimming: 6 bases; junction bases outside the gene matches: 6. The V gene's germline CDR1 is MGHDK and CDR2 SYGVNS. This CDR3 spans 15 amino acids. CDR3: CASSEPGQGINEQFF. In DNA form, the CDR3 reads TGTGCCAGCAGTGAGCCGGGACAGGGAATCAATGAGCAGTTCTTC.

The chain has TRBV12-5 and TRBJ2-5; D not resolved. Germline V gene data show CDR1 as LGHNT and CDR2 as FRNRAP. Trimming removed 2 bases at V and 5 bases at J, with 9 bases between. This CDR3 is built from 13 residues. The CDR3 spells CASGLTGQETQYF. CDR3 in DNA: TGTGCTAGTGGTTTGACTGGGCAGGAGACCCAGTACTTC.

The rearrangement joins TRBV9 to TRBJ2-7, with D possibly being TRBD2 (6 bases). Germline V CDR1 and CDR2: SGDLS, YYNGEE. This CDR3 contains 16 residues. V was pared by 4 bases and J by 1 base, with 18 bases between. CDR3 sequence reads: CASSPTGEPSSYEQYF. The CDR3 region has the DNA TGTGCCAGCAGCCCTACGGGGGAGCCGTCATCCTACGAGCAGTACTTC.

The V and J genes are TRBV7-9 and TRBJ1-2; TRBD1 might be the D (5 bases). The CDR3 is 14 residues long. Trimming cost V 0 bases and J 5 bases, with 10 bases left between them. Looked up from germline, CDR1 is SEHNR and CDR2 is FQNEAQ (reference sequence). The CDR3 DNA reads as TGTGCCAGCAGCTTAGCCGTCCCAGGGTATGGCTACACCTTC. Residues: CASSLAVPGYGYTF.

The chain carries TRBV7-9 and TRBJ2-1; 7 bases line up with TRBD1. The CDR3 loop spans 16 amino acids. J was trimmed by 3 bases and V by 7 bases; bases with no gene match: 12. Germline V gives CDR1 SEHNR, CDR2 FQNEAQ (reference sequence). CDR3 DNA: TGTGCCAGCATCCACCCCGGCCAGGGGGACTACAATGAGCAGTTCTTC. Its translation: CASIHPGQGDYNEQFF.

DNA for the CDR3: TGTGCCAGCAGGGCGGGGTTCAGTGAGCAAGAGACCCAGTACTTC. Amino acid sequence: CASRAGFSEQETQYF. This chain connects TRBV5-4 to TRBJ2-5, with TRBD2 as a possible D gene (6 bases). This CDR3 region has 15 residues. The V gene's germline CDR1 is SGHNT and CDR2 YYREEE (reference sequence). The germline V and J ends were trimmed by 5 bases and 2 bases, with 16 bases remaining between them.

V usage is TRBV27 and J usage is TRBJ2-5; 11 bases are shared with TRBD2. In germline, CDR1 is MNHEY, CDR2 SMNVEV (reference sequence). Losses at the gene ends were 3 bases for V and 4 bases for J; bases not matched to a gene: 10. The CDR3 covers 17 residues. The CDR3 DNA is TGTGCCAGCAGTTTTAGCGGGGGGGCCGAGGTCGGAGAGACCCAGTACTTC. Protein sequence: CASSFSGGAEVGETQYF.

The chain links TRBV29-1 to TRBJ2-1, with D maybe TRBD2 (6 bases). The V end lost 7 bases, the J end lost 1 base, and 17 bases lay between the germline ends. The V gene's germline CDR1 is SQVTM and CDR2 ANQGSEA. The CDR3 sequence is 15 residues long. The CDR3 coding sequence is TGCAGCGCCGGGACTGCCGGTGGATCCTACAATGAGCAGTTCTTC. Translation gives CSAGTAGGSYNEQFF.

The J gene is TRBJ1-2, the V gene TRBV16; D not certain. Germline CDR1 KGHSY, CDR2 FQNENV. The CDR3 has 14 amino acids. Trimming removed 4 bases from V and 9 bases from J, with 18 bases in between. The DNA for the CDR3 is TGTGCCAGCAGCCCGACACGGGATCCCCGGAGCTACACCTTC. Translated: CASSPTRDPRSYTF. Full variable domain (remainder filled in from reference TRBV16 and TRBJ1-2): GEEVAQTPKHLVRGEGQKAKLYCAPIKGHSYVFWYQQVLKNEFKFLISFQNENVFDETGMPKERFSAKCLPNSPCSLEIQATKLEDSAVYFCASSPTRDPRSYTFGSGTRLTVV.

J is TRBJ2-1 and V is TRBV7-9; 7 bases fit TRBD1. The length of the CDR3 is 17 residues. V shed 3 bases, J shed 0 bases, and the junction held 8 bases outside the gene matches. The germline V gene has CDR1 SEHNR and CDR2 FQNEAQ (reference sequence). The CDR3 coding sequence is TGTGCCAGCAGCTTGACCCGGGACAGCGACTCCTACAATGAGCAGTTCTTC. This gives the protein CASSLTRDSDSYNEQFF.

The chain uses TRBV29-1 and TRBJ2-3; D is uncertain. Germline CDR1 and CDR2: SQVTM and ANQGSEA. The CDR3 is 11 amino acids. Trimming removed 5 bases at V and 5 bases at J, with 8 bases between. This CDR3 is CSVPTGDTQYF. The CDR3 nucleotides read TGCAGCGTTCCGACGGGAGATACGCAGTATTTT.

The chain employs TRBV3-1 (or the pseudogene TRBV3-2) and TRBJ2-1; 7 bases match TRBD2. Germline lookup yields CDR1 LGHDT and CDR2 YNNKEL (reference sequence). CDR3 size: 15 residues. After removal of 5 bases from V and 4 bases from J, the junction contained 8 bases not matched to a gene. In nucleotides, the CDR3 is TGTGCCAGCAGCGCGCGGACTAGTGGTTACAATGAGCAGTTCTTC. Amino acid sequence: CASSARTSGYNEQFF.

This sequence joins TRBV30 and TRBJ2-5; D may be TRBD2 (5 bases). V was cut by 2 bases and J by 5 bases, with 12 bases left in between. Looked up from germline, CDR1 is GTSNPN and CDR2 is SVGIG (reference sequence). This CDR3 has 13 residues. DNA for the CDR3: TGTGCCTGGAGTTTTACTAGGAGGGAGACCCAGTACTTC. Translation: CAWSFTRRETQYF.

CDR3 amino acids: CASRQANIQYF. The CDR3 nucleotides read TGTGCCAGCAGGCAAGCGAACATTCAGTACTTC. The J gene is TRBJ2-4, the V gene TRBV2; D gene unclear. Germline V lookup: CDR1 SNHLY, CDR2 FYNNEI. CDR3 size: 11 residues. Trimming shortened V by 6 bases and J by 7 bases, and 7 bases separated the two germline ends. The full variable domain, completed using reference TRBV2 and TRBJ2-4, is EPEVTQTPSHQVTQMGQEVILRCVPISNHLYFYWYRQILGQKVEFLVSFYNNEISEKSEIFDDQFSVERPDGSNFTLKIRSTKLEDSAMYFCASRQANIQYFGAGTRLSVL.

The rearrangement uses TRBV3-1 (or the pseudogene TRBV3-2) and TRBJ2-5; TRBD2 aligns across 12 bases. The CDR3 consists of 19 residues. V shed 1 base and J 1 base; nucleotides not matched to a gene: 10. The germline V gene encodes CDR1 LGHDT and CDR2 YNNKEL (reference sequence). The CDR3 reads CASSQAPSGGAGPQETQYF. CDR3 in DNA: TGTGCCAGCAGCCAAGCTCCTAGCGGGGGGGCGGGGCCCCAAGAGACCCAGTACTTC.

The genes are TRBV7-9 and TRBJ1-1; D is perhaps TRBD1 (6 bases). The CDR3 length is 14 residues. V lost 1 base and J lost 6, with 12 bases in between. Per the germline V gene, CDR1 is SEHNR and CDR2 is FQNEAQ (reference sequence). The CDR3 nucleotides read TGTGCCAGCAGCTTAGGGCAGGGGTTTCCTGAAGCTTTCTTT. Encoded protein: CASSLGQGFPEAFF. The whole variable domain, filled in from reference TRBV7-9 and TRBJ1-1, reads DTGVSQNPRHKITKRGQNVTFRCDPISEHNRLYWYRQTLGQGPEFLTYFQNEAQLEKSRLLSDRFSAERPKGSFSTLEIQRTEQGDSAMYLCASSLGQGFPEAFFGQGTRLTVV.

The chain is built from TRBV10-2 and TRBJ2-1, with 8 nucleotides matching TRBD2. Germline lookup yields CDR1 WSHSY and CDR2 SAAADI. V lost 2 bases and J lost 7; bases outside the gene matches: 7. The CDR3 runs to 15 residues. This CDR3 reads CASSEPQAGANEQFF. In DNA, the CDR3 is TGCGCCAGCAGTGAGCCCCAAGCGGGAGCGAATGAGCAGTTCTTC.

This chain uses TRBV7-9 with TRBJ1-1; D is perhaps TRBD1 (6 bases). Germline CDR1 SEHNR, CDR2 FQNEAQ (reference sequence). V gave up 9 bases and J gave up 2 bases, with 13 bases separating them. The length of the CDR3 is 13 residues. CDR3 nucleotide sequence: TGTGCCAGTGAGGACAGTCTTAACACTGAAGCTTTCTTT. Translating gives CASEDSLNTEAFF.

This chain uses TRBV6-6 with TRBJ1-3; no definite D call. CDR3 length: 13 residues. The V and J ends lost 2 bases and 5 bases respectively, with 7 bases between them. Per germline, CDR1 MNHNY and CDR2 SVGAGI (reference sequence). CDR3 sequence: CASSYPGRNTIYF. The CDR3 nucleotides read TGTGCCAGCAGTTACCCAGGCAGAAACACCATATATTTT.

J is TRBJ2-7 and V is TRBV9; 13 bases match TRBD2. The CDR3 is 17 amino acids. Germline loops: CDR1 SGDLS, CDR2 YYNGEE. J was trimmed by 6 bases and V by 0 bases; bases with no gene match: 9. CDR3 region: CASSVAGTSGIEGEQYF. As DNA, the CDR3 is TGTGCCAGCAGCGTAGCCGGGACTAGCGGGATAGAGGGCGAGCAGTACTTC.

In its sample, this clone was seen a few times. The rearrangement links TRBV2 to TRBJ1-5; TRBD1 matches 9 bases. Trimming at V came to 1 base and at J to 9 bases, leaving 7 bases not matched to a gene. There are 15 residues in the CDR3. From germline, CDR1 is SNHLY and CDR2 FYNNEI. DNA of the CDR3: TGTGCCAGCAGTGAAGGGACAGGGGTTGTGTTGCCCCAGCATTTT. Protein sequence: CASSEGTGVVLPQHF. The whole variable domain, remainder taken from reference TRBV2 and TRBJ1-5, is EPEVTQTPSHQVTQMGQEVILRCVPISNHLYFYWYRQILGQKVEFLVSFYNNEISEKSEIFDDQFSVERPDGSNFTLKIRSTKLEDSAMYFCASSEGTGVVLPQHFGDGTRLSIL.

The V and J genes are TRBV14 and TRBJ1-2; TRBD1 might be the D (6 bases). Germline V gives CDR1 SGHDN, CDR2 FVKESK. V lost 4 bases, J lost 14 bases, and 20 bases lay in between. There are 13 residues in the CDR3. This CDR3 is CASSPASWGGQTF. CDR3 coding DNA: TGTGCCAGCAGCCCCGCATCCTGGGGGGGGCAAACCTTC.

The chain has TRBV14 and TRBJ2-5; 8 positions match TRBD1. The germline gives CDR1 SGHDN, CDR2 FVKESK. The ends lost 0 bases at V and 5 bases at J; junction bases unmatched: 8. This CDR3 comprises 16 residues. The CDR3, as DNA: TGTGCCAGCAGCCAAGATCGCGGCAGGGGGCGTGAGACCCAGTACTTC. As protein: CASSQDRGRGRETQYF.

In its sample, this clone was seen once. This rearrangement joins TRBV7-2 to TRBJ2-1, with 9 bases that match TRBD1. After removal of 0 bases from V and 9 bases from J, the junction contained 12 bases not matched to a gene. This CDR3 is 17 amino acids long. Looked up from germline, CDR1 is SGHTA and CDR2 is FQGNSA. The CDR3 DNA reads as TGTGCCAGCAGCTTAGCCCTAACGGGACAGGGTTTCGGTGAGCAGTTCTTC. Its translation: CASSLALTGQGFGEQFF. Variable domain in full (rest from reference TRBV7-2 and TRBJ2-1): GAGVSQSPSNKVTEKGKDVELRCDPISGHTALYWYRQSLGQGLEFLIYFQGNSAPDKSGLPSDRFSAERTGGSVSTLTIQRTQQEDSAVYLCASSLALTGQGFGEQFFGPGTRLTVL.

This clone was observed once. The J gene is TRBJ2-1, the V gene TRBV25-1, with 10 positions matching TRBD2. From germline, CDR1 is MGHDK and CDR2 SYGVNS. The trim removed 1 base at V and 3 bases at J, leaving 6 bases unmatched. CDR3 length equals 17 residues. CDR3 coding DNA: TGTGCCAGCAGTGAATTCGCAAGCGGGAGGGTCTACAATGAGCAGTTCTTC. Translating gives CASSEFASGRVYNEQFF.